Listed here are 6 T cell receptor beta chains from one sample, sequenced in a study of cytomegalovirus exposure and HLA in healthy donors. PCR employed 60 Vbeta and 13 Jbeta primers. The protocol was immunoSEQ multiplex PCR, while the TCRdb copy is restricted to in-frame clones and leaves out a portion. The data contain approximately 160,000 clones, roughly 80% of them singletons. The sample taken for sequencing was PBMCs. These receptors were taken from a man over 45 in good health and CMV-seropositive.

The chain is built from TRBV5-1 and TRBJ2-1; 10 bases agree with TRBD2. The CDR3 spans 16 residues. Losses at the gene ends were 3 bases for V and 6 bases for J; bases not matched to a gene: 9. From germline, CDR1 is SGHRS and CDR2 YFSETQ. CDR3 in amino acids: CASSSISGRYANEQFF. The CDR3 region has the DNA TGCGCCAGCAGCTCGATTAGCGGGAGGTATGCCAATGAGCAGTTCTTC. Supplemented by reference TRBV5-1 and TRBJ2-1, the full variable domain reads KAGVTQTPRYLIKTRGQQVTLSCSPISGHRSVSWYQQTPGQGLQFLFEYFSETQRNKGNFPGRFSGRQFSNSRSEMNVSTLELGDSALYLCASSSISGRYANEQFFGPGTRLTVL.

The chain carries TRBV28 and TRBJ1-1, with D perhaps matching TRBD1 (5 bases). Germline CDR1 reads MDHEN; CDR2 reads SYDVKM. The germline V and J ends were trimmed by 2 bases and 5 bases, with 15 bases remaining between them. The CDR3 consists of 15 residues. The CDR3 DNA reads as TGTGCCAGCAGTTTAACCCAGTTGGGGGGAACTGAAGCTTTCTTT. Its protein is CASSLTQLGGTEAFF.

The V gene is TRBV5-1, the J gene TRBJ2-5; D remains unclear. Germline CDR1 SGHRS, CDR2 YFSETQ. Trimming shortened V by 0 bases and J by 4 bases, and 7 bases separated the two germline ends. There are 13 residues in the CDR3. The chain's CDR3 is CASSLAPRETQYF. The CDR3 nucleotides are TGCGCCAGCAGCTTGGCCCCCAGAGAGACCCAGTACTTC.

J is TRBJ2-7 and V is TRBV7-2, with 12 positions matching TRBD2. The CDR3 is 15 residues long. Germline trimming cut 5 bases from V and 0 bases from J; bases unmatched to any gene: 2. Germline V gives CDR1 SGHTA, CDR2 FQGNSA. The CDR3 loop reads CASSAGLAGSYEQYF. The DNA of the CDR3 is TGTGCCAGCAGCGCGGGACTAGCGGGCTCCTACGAGCAGTACTTC.

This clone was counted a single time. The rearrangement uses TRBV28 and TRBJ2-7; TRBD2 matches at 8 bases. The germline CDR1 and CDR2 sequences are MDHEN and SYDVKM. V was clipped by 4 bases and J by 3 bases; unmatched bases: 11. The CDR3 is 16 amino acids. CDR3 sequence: CASSSISGTFFYEQYF. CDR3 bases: TGTGCCAGCAGTTCGATTAGCGGGACCTTTTTCTACGAGCAGTACTTC.

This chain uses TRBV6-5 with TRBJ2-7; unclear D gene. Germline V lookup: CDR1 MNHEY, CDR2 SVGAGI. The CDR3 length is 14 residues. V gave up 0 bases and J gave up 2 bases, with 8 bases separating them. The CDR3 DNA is TGTGCCAGCAGTTACTCGAAAGGAGCCTACGAGCAGTACTTC. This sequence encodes CASSYSKGAYEQYF.